These 28 T cell receptor beta chains came from one sample sequenced in a study of blood T cell repertoires in COVID-19 (dated by TCRdb to about 2020). Library generation was performed with the immunoSEQ multiplex PCR assay. TCRdb's version of the immuneACCESS table is confined to in-frame rearrangements and falls short of the full clone set. An unresolved V gene accounts for under half of the shortfall where checked; the remainder is of unknown origin. Counted in this sample were about 230,000 clones; around 83% of them appeared once. The ten most abundant clones make up roughly 7% of the sample. The sequencing sample was made of peripheral blood. The source is a woman aged 50 to 65 with acute or convalescent COVID-19.

The V call is TRBV2, the J call TRBJ1-1; D possibly corresponds to TRBD1 (6 bases). The CDR3 covers 12 residues. Germline loops: CDR1 SNHLY, CDR2 FYNNEI. V lost 5 bases to trimming and J lost 8 bases, with 12 bases between them. The CDR3 DNA follows: TGTGCCAGCAGTCACCGAGGGGGAGAAGCTTTCTTT. It codes for CASSHRGGEAFF.

The chain has TRBV28 and TRBJ2-4; TRBD1 is a possible D gene (6 bases). CDR1 and CDR2 from the germline V gene are MDHEN and SYDVKM. V lost 5 bases and J 0 bases, leaving 11 bases between the germline ends. The CDR3 totals 15 residues. In DNA, the CDR3 is TGTGCCAGCAGTACCAACAGGGTAGCCAAAAACATTCAGTACTTC. Translating gives CASSTNRVAKNIQYF.

The rearrangement links TRBV4-1 to TRBJ1-3; 8 bases match TRBD1. The ends lost 1 base at V and 4 bases at J; junction bases unmatched: 9. The CDR3 sequence is 17 residues long. Germline CDR1 reads MGHRA; CDR2 reads YSYEKL. The CDR3 nucleotides are TGCGCCAGCAGCCAAGGGTCTCAAACAGGGGGAGGAAACACCATATATTTT. Translating gives CASSQGSQTGGGNTIYF.

The chain has TRBV9 and TRBJ2-2, with D perhaps matching TRBD2 (5 bases). The germline V and J ends were trimmed by 6 bases and 6 bases, with 15 bases remaining between them. The CDR3 is made up of 14 amino acids. Germline V gene sequence: CDR1 SGDLS, CDR2 YYNGEE. CDR3 DNA sequence: TGTGCCAGCACCCTTGGGAGAGCGGCCGGGGAGCTGTTTTTT. Translated: CASTLGRAAGELFF.

The gene calls are TRBV7-3 and TRBJ2-2; TRBD1 matches at 9 bases. With 2 bases clipped from V and 5 bases from J, the junction kept 0 bases outside the gene matches. The germline V gene has CDR1 SGHTA and CDR2 FQGTGA. The CDR3 is 14 residues long. The CDR3 sequence is CASSLGQGTGELFF. CDR3 DNA sequence: TGTGCCAGCAGCTTAGGACAGGGGACCGGGGAGCTGTTTTTT.

V and J are TRBV10-3 and TRBJ2-5; the match to TRBD2 covers 8 bases. From germline, CDR1 is ENHRY and CDR2 SYGVKD. The CDR3 totals 13 residues. V was clipped by 7 bases and J by 5 bases; unmatched bases: 6. CDR3 bases: TGTGCCATCATGCGGGGGGCAGAGGAGACCCAGTACTTC. Its translation is CAIMRGAEETQYF.

The V and J genes are TRBV28 and TRBJ2-7; TRBD1 aligns across 7 bases. The germline V gene encodes CDR1 MDHEN and CDR2 SYDVKM. The trim removed 6 bases at V and 1 base at J, leaving 3 bases unmatched. The CDR3 length is 13 residues. CDR3 sequence: CASRWDSSYEQYF. For the CDR3, the DNA is TGTGCCAGCAGGTGGGACAGTTCCTACGAGCAGTACTTC.

V and J are TRBV28 and TRBJ2-5; 8 nucleotides line up with TRBD1. In germline, CDR1 is MDHEN, CDR2 SYDVKM. Losses at the gene ends were 3 bases for V and 5 bases for J; bases not matched to a gene: 8. The CDR3 has 15 residues. This CDR3 reads CASSLGQGAGETQYF. CDR3 DNA sequence: TGTGCCAGCAGTTTGGGTCAGGGGGCGGGTGAGACCCAGTACTTC.

This clone came up once. The CDR3 nucleotides are TGTGCCAGCAGCCGGGGACAGAACACTGAAGCTTTCTTT. Translation: CASSRGQNTEAFF. This chain links TRBV5-4 with TRBJ1-1; D is possibly TRBD1 (6 bases). The ends were cut back, 4 bases at V and 1 base at J, with 8 bases in the middle. In germline, CDR1 is SGHNT, CDR2 YYREEE (reference sequence). The CDR3 runs 13 residues.

The chain joins TRBV28 to TRBJ1-4, with 7 positions matching TRBD1. The V and J ends lost 5 bases and 1 base, in that order; junction bases with no gene match: 4. This CDR3 is built from 15 residues. CDR1 MDHEN and CDR2 SYDVKM come from the germline V gene. This chain's CDR3 is CASSIWTGTNEKLFF. CDR3 nucleotide sequence: TGTGCCAGCAGTATCTGGACAGGAACTAATGAAAAACTGTTTTTT.

The chain links TRBV7-3 to TRBJ2-7; D perhaps matches TRBD2 (6 bases). V lost 2 bases and J 4 bases, leaving 15 bases between the germline ends. The CDR3 runs 15 residues. Germline loops: CDR1 SGHTA, CDR2 FQGTGA. The DNA of the CDR3 is TGTGCCAGCAGCTTATGGGGCGGGGACCAATACGAGCAGTACTTC. It specifies CASSLWGGDQYEQYF.

This rearrangement joins TRBV7-2 to TRBJ1-2; perhaps TRBD1 as D (6 bases). The V gene lost 5 bases and the J gene lost 5 bases, with 18 bases spanning the gap. Germline V lookup: CDR1 SGHTA, CDR2 FQGNSA. The CDR3 runs 15 residues. CDR3 coding DNA: TGTGCCAGCAGCGCCTCCAGGGGTTTCCCTTATGGCTACACCTTC. It codes for CASSASRGFPYGYTF.

The V and J genes are TRBV5-6 and TRBJ1-1, with unresolved D. Trimming left V 2 bases short and J 0 bases short, with 5 bases between. Germline CDR1 is SGHDT and CDR2 is YYEEEE. The CDR3 is made up of 13 amino acids. The DNA of the CDR3 is TGTGCCAGCAGCTTAGCGTTGAACACTGAAGCTTTCTTT. This gives the protein CASSLALNTEAFF.

V gene TRBV12-3 or TRBV12-4 combines with J gene TRBJ2-5, with a tentative D call TRBD1 (6 bases). This CDR3 has 13 residues. V was cut by 6 bases and J by 0 bases, with 8 bases left in between. The CDR3 loop reads CASSGDNQETQYF. The CDR3, as DNA: TGTGCCAGCAGCGGGGACAACCAAGAGACCCAGTACTTC.

The chain is built from TRBV19 and TRBJ2-6; D might be TRBD1 (5 bases). The V gene lost 7 bases and the J gene lost 0 bases, with 16 bases spanning the gap. CDR1 and CDR2 (germline): LNHDA, SQIVND (reference sequence). The CDR3 has 17 residues. DNA for the CDR3: TGTGCCAGTAAGGTCCAGGGATTAAGCTCTGGGGCCAACGTCCTGACTTTC. Translated, it gives CASKVQGLSSGANVLTF.

The chain links TRBV9 to TRBJ1-4; maybe TRBD1 (6 bases). CDR1 is SGDLS and CDR2 is YYNGEE in the germline V gene. Trimming left V 4 bases short and J 8 bases short, with 12 bases between. The CDR3 loop spans 13 amino acids. CDR3 in DNA: TGTGCCAGCAGCCGAGGGGGTCAAGAAAAACTGTTTTTT. Translated: CASSRGGQEKLFF.

The chain employs TRBV20-1 and TRBJ2-1, with 10 bases fitting TRBD2. The CDR3 sequence is 15 residues long. The ends lost 3 bases at V and 5 bases at J; junction bases unmatched: 7. From germline, CDR1 is DFQATT and CDR2 SNEGSKA (reference sequence). The CDR3: CSASSGGRPNNEQFF. The CDR3 DNA reads TGCAGTGCTAGTAGCGGGGGGAGACCCAACAATGAGCAGTTCTTC.

J is TRBJ2-1 and V is TRBV28; the match to TRBD2 covers 8 bases. Germline V lookup: CDR1 MDHEN, CDR2 SYDVKM. This CDR3 is built from 16 residues. Trimming took 6 bases from V and 0 from J; bases not matched to a gene: 7. The CDR3 sequence is CASSPPSGSSYNEQFF. The CDR3 DNA is TGTGCCAGCAGCCCTCCCAGCGGGAGCTCCTACAATGAGCAGTTCTTC.

The chain links TRBV7-8 to TRBJ1-2; D may be TRBD1 (6 bases). The CDR3 has 13 residues. Trimming cost V 6 bases and J 4 bases, with 12 bases left between them. Germline values: CDR1 SGHVS, CDR2 FQNEAQ. Here the CDR3 DNA reads TGTGCCAGCAGGGATGACAGGTTCTATGGCTACACCTTC. Translated, it gives CASRDDRFYGYTF.

The V and J genes are TRBV3-1 (or the pseudogene TRBV3-2) and TRBJ2-3; 10 nucleotides align to TRBD1. CDR3 length: 17 amino acids. Germline CDR1 reads LGHDT; CDR2 reads YNNKEL (reference sequence). Trimming took 4 bases from V and 1 from J; bases not matched to a gene: 8. CDR3 region: CASSRASGTGGTDTQYF. The CDR3, as DNA: TGTGCCAGCAGCCGAGCTTCCGGGACAGGGGGCACAGATACGCAGTATTTT.

Note on this clone: At one end the junction does not follow the germline gene, possibly because of a read error. This rearrangement joins TRBV7-7 to TRBJ2-1, with a possible D match to TRBD2 (6 bases). The CDR3 is 13 residues long. Per the germline V gene, CDR1 is SSHAT and CDR2 is FNYEAQ (reference sequence). CDR3 amino acids: CASSSDYSAEQFF. The DNA of the CDR3 is TGTGCTAGCAGCTCGGACTATTCGGCTGAGCAGTTCTTC. Variable domain in full (rest from reference TRBV7-7 and TRBJ2-1): GAGVSQSPRYKVTKRGQDVTLRCDPISSHATLYWYQQALGQGPEFLTYFNYEAQPDKSGLPSDRFSAERPEGSISTLTIQRTEQRDSAMYRCASSSDYSAEQFFGPGTRLTVL.

J is TRBJ2-2 and V is TRBV4-1; 7 bases agree with TRBD2. The germline V gene encodes CDR1 MGHRA and CDR2 YSYEKL. The CDR3 has 18 residues. The V gene end was trimmed by 2 bases and the J gene end by 0 bases; junction bases not matched to a gene: 9. Here the CDR3 DNA reads TGCGCCAGCAGCCAAACCGGGAACCTAGCGGCGAACACCGGGGAGCTGTTTTTT. Residues: CASSQTGNLAANTGELFF.

The gene calls are TRBV3-1 (or the pseudogene TRBV3-2) and TRBJ1-2; D ambiguous. The V end was cut by 0 bases, the J end by 2 bases, with 4 bases between. There are 13 residues in the CDR3. Per germline, CDR1 LGHDT and CDR2 YNNKEL (reference sequence). CDR3 sequence reads: CASSQERNYGYTF. The CDR3 bases are TGTGCCAGCAGCCAAGAACGGAACTATGGCTACACCTTC.

The V and J genes are TRBV9 and TRBJ2-2, with 7 bases fitting TRBD1. Germline CDR1 reads SGDLS; CDR2 reads YYNGEE. Trimming took 2 bases from V and 0 from J; bases not matched to a gene: 7. This CDR3 contains 17 residues. The CDR3 protein is CASSVAPGQSNTGELFF. The CDR3 nucleotides are TGTGCCAGCAGCGTTGCCCCGGGACAGTCGAACACCGGGGAGCTGTTTTTT.

The genes are TRBV5-6 and TRBJ1-4; 9 bases agree with TRBD1. The CDR3 has 15 amino acids. The J segment lost 8 bases and the V segment lost 0 bases, leaving 5 bases of the junction unmatched. The germline CDR1 and CDR2 sequences are SGHDT and YYEEEE. The CDR3 DNA is TGTGCCAGCAGCTTGGGAGGACAGGGGCTCGAAAAACTGTTTTTT. It yields the protein CASSLGGQGLEKLFF.

The genes are TRBV7-2 and TRBJ1-4, with TRBD1 matching over 7 bases. The CDR3 length is 15 residues. V shed 5 bases and J 4 bases; nucleotides not matched to a gene: 7. Germline V CDR1 and CDR2: SGHTA, FQGNSA. The CDR3 DNA follows: TGTGCCAGCAGCGTCAACCGGGACAGTAATGAAAAACTGTTTTTT. This translates into CASSVNRDSNEKLFF.

This clone appeared once. J is TRBJ2-6 and V is TRBV7-3; D may be TRBD2 (6 bases). Germline V lookup: CDR1 SGHTA, CDR2 FQGTGA. This CDR3 comprises 16 residues. V lost 5 bases to trimming and J lost 0 bases, with 11 bases between them. This CDR3 is CASSPDGGSGANVLTF. CDR3 sequence (DNA): TGTGCCAGCAGCCCGGACGGGGGCTCTGGGGCCAACGTCCTGACTTTC. Looking up the rest from reference TRBV7-3 and TRBJ2-6 gives the full variable domain: GAGVSQTPSNKVTEKGKYVELRCDPISGHTALYWYRQSLGQGPEFLIYFQGTGAADDSGLPNDRFFAVRPEGSVSTLKIQRTERGDSAVYLCASSPDGGSGANVLTFGAGSRLTVL.

For this clone: The same CDR3 can be traced to other DNA sequences in this sample. The chain couples TRBV30 to TRBJ2-7, with TRBD2 matching over 9 bases. Germline V gene lookup returns CDR1 GTSNPN and CDR2 SVGIG (reference sequence). The CDR3 contains 14 residues. The V gene end was trimmed by 3 bases and the J gene end by 2 bases; junction bases not matched to a gene: 5. This CDR3 is CAWRSAGGTYEQYF. The CDR3 nucleotides are TGTGCCTGGAGGTCAGCGGGAGGCACCTACGAGCAGTACTTC.